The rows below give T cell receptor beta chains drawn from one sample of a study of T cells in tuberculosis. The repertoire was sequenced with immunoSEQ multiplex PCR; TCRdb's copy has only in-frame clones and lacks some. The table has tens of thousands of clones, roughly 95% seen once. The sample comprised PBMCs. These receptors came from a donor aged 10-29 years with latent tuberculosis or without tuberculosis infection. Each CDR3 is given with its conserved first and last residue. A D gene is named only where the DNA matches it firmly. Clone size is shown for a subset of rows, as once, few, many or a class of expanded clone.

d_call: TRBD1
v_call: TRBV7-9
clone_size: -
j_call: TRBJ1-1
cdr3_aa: CASSIQDRVTEAFF
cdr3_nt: TGTGCCAGCAGTATCCAGGACAGGGTCACTGAAGCTTTCTTT

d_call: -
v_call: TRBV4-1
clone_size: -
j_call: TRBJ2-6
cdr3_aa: CASSPGRPRGSGANVLTF
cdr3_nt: TGCGCCAGCAGCCCCGGCCGACCCAGAGGGTCTGGGGCCAACGTCCTGACTTTC

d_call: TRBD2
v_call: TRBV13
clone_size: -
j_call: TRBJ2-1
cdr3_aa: CASSRTSGSYEQFF
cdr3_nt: TGTGCCAGCAGCAGGACTAGCGGGAGCTATGAGCAGTTCTTC

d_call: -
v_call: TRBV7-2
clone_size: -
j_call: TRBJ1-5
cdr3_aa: CASSLGSSGQPQHF
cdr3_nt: TGTGCCAGCAGCTTAGGATCCTCCGGGCAGCCCCAGCATTTT

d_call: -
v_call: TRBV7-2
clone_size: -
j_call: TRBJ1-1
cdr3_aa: CASSSAAGMNTEAFF
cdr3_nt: TGTGCCAGCAGCTCTGCTGCAGGAATGAACACTGAAGCTTTCTTT

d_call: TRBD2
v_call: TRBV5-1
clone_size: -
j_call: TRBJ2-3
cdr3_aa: CASSLGVGRVGDTQYF
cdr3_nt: TGCGCCAGCAGCTTGGGGGTCGGGAGGGTCGGAGATACGCAGTATTTT

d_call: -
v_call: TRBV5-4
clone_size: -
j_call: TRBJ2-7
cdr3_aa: CASSLDVGGSYEQYF
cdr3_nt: TGTGCCAGCAGCTTGGATGTGGGGGGCTCCTACGAGCAGTACTTC

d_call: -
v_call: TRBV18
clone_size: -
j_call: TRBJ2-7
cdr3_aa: CASSDVEDYEQYF
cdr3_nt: TGTGCCAGCTCCGACGTAGAGGACTACGAGCAGTACTTC

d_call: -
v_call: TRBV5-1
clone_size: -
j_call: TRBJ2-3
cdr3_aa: CASSGAGLLTDTQYF
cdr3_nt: TGCGCCAGCAGCGGGGCAGGGCTTCTCACAGATACGCAGTATTTT

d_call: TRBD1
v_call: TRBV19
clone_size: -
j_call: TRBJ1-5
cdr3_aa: CASSPDRGHEPQHF
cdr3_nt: TGTGCCAGTAGTCCAGACAGGGGGCATGAGCCCCAGCATTTT

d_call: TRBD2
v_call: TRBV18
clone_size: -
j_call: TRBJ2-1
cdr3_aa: CASSPRPTSGRDNEQFF
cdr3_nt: TGTGCCAGCTCACCACGGCCGACTAGCGGGAGGGACAATGAGCAGTTCTTC

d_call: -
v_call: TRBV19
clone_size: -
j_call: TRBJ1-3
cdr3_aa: CASSIGFSGNTIYF
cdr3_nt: TGTGCCAGTAGTATCGGGTTTTCTGGAAACACCATATATTTT

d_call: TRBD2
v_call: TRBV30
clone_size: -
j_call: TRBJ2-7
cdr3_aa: CAWSVKTGLALYEQYF
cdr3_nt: TGTGCCTGGAGTGTCAAGACGGGACTAGCCCTCTACGAGCAGTACTTC

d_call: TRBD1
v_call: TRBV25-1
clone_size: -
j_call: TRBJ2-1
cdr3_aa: CASSGEGAVYNEQFF
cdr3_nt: TGTGCCAGCAGTGGCGAGGGGGCGGTCTACAATGAGCAGTTCTTC

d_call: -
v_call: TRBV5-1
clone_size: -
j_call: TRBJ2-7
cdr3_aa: CASSASAGATYEQYF
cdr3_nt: TGCGCCAGCAGCGCGTCGGCAGGGGCTACCTACGAGCAGTACTTC

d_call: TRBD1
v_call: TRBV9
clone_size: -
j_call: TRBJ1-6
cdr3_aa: CASSPSGQGRSYNSPLHF
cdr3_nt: TGTGCCAGCAGCCCGAGTGGACAGGGGAGGTCCTATAATTCACCCCTCCACTTT

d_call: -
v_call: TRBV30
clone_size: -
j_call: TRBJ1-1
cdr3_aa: CAWTRRTLNTEAFF
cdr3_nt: TGTGCCTGGACGCGCCGGACATTGAACACTGAAGCTTTCTTT

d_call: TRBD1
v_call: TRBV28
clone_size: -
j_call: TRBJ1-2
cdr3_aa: CAVRQGNNYGYTF
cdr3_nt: TGTGCCGTCCGACAGGGCAATAACTATGGCTACACCTTC

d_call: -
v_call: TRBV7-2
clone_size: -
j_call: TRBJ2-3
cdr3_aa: CASSAGFTDTQYF
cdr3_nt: TGTGCCAGCAGCGCAGGTTTCACAGATACGCAGTATTTT

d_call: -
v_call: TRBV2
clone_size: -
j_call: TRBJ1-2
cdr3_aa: CASRGTGTRYGYTF
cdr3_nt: TGTGCCAGCAGGGGCACCGGGACACGATATGGCTACACCTTC

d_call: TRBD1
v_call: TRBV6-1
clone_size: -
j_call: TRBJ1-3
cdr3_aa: CASSSQGARGNTIYF
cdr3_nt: TGTGCCAGCAGTTCTCAGGGGGCGCGGGGAAACACCATATATTTT

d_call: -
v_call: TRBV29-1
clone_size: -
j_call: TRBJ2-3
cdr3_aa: CSVEMSGTSTDTQYF
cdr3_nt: TGCAGCGTTGAAATGTCAGGTACTAGCACAGATACGCAGTATTTT

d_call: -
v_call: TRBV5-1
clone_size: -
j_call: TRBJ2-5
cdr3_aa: CASSARPGETQYF
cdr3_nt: TGCGCCAGCAGCGCTCGTCCAGGGGAGACCCAGTACTTC

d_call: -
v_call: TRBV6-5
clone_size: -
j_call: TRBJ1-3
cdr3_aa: CASSTTGSGNTIYF
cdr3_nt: TGTGCCAGCAGTACGACGGGTTCTGGAAACACCATATATTTT

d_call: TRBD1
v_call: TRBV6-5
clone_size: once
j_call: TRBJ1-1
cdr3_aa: CASRNGGTGEAEAFF
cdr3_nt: TGTGCCAGCAGAAACGGCGGGACAGGGGAGGCTGAAGCTTTCTTT

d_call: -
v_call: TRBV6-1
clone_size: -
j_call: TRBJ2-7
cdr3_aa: CASSERDSGYEQYF
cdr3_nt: TGTGCCAGCAGTGAACGGGACTCCGGCTACGAGCAGTACTTC

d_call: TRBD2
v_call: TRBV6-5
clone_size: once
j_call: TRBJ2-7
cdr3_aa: CASSPTSGRERVF
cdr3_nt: TGTGCCAGCAGTCCGACTAGCGGGAGGGAAAGGGTCTTC